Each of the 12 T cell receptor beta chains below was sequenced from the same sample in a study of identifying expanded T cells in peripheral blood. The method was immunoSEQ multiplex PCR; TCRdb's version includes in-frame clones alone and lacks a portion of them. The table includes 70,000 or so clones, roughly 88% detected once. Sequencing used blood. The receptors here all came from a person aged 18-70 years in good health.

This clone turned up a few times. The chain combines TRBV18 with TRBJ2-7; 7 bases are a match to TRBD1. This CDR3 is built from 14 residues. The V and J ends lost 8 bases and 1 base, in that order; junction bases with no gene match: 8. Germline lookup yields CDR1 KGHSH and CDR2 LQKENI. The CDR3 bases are TGTGCCAGCACCGACAGGGTCGCTTCCTACGAGCAGTACTTC. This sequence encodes CASTDRVASYEQYF. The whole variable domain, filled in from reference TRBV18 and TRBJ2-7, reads NAGVMQNPRHLVRRRGQEARLRCSPMKGHSHVYWYRQLPEEGLKFMVYLQKENIIDESGMPKERFSAEFPKEGPSILRIQQVVRGDSAAYFCASTDRVASYEQYFGPGTRLTVT.

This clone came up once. The CDR3 loop reads CASSLEAGTYEQYF. In nucleotides, the CDR3 is TGTGCCAGCAGCTTAGAAGCAGGAACCTACGAGCAGTACTTC. J is TRBJ2-7 and V is TRBV7-3; no definite D call. The CDR3 spans 14 residues. Germline lookup yields CDR1 SGHTA and CDR2 FQGTGA. The V and J ends lost 2 bases and 2 bases respectively, with 10 bases between them.

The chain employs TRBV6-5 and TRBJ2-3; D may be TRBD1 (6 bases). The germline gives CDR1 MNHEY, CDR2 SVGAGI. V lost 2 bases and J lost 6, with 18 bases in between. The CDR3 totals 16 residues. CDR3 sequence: CASSYDGTYQGDTQYF. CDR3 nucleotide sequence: TGTGCCAGCAGTTACGACGGGACATACCAAGGGGATACGCAGTATTTT.

Here the CDR3 reads CASSLGGQAYGYTF. The DNA of the CDR3 is TGTGCCAGCAGTTTAGGAGGACAGGCCTATGGCTACACCTTC. The J gene is TRBJ1-2, the V gene TRBV27, with 7 bases lining up with TRBD1. V dropped 2 bases and J dropped 4; count of bases not matched to a gene: 4. Germline V gene lookup returns CDR1 MNHEY and CDR2 SMNVEV (reference sequence). The CDR3 extends over 14 amino acids.

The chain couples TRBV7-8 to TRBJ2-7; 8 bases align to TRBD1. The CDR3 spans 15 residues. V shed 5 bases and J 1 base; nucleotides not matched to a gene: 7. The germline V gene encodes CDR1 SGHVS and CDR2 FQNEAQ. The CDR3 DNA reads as TGTGCCAGCAGCCCGCGGACAGGGAGGTCCTACGAGCAGTACTTC. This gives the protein CASSPRTGRSYEQYF. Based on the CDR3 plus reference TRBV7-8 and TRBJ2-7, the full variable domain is GAGVSQSPRYKVAKRGQDVALRCDPISGHVSLFWYQQALGQGPEFLTYFQNEAQLDKSGLPSDRFFAERPEGSVSTLKIQRTQQEDSAVYLCASSPRTGRSYEQYFGPGTRLTVT.

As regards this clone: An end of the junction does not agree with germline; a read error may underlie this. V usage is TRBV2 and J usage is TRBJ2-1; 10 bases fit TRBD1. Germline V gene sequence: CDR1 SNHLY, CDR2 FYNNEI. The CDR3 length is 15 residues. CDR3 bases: TGTGCCAGCAGTGAAGGGACAGGGGGTACTAATGCGCAGTTCTTC. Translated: CASSEGTGGTNAQFF.

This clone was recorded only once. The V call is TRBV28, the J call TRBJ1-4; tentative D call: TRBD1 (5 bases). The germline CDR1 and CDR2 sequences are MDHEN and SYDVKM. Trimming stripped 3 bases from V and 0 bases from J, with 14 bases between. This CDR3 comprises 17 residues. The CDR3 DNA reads TGTGCCAGCAGTTTCTCCACCCCAGGGTCAACTAATGAAAAACTGTTTTTT. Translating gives CASSFSTPGSTNEKLFF.

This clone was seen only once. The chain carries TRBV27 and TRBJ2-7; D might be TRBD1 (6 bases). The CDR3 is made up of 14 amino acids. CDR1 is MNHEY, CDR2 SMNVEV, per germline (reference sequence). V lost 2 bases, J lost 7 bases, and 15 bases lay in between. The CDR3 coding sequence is TGTGCCAGCAGTTTAATCCCAGGGGCCAGTGAGCAGTACTTC. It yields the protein CASSLIPGASEQYF.

CDR3 amino acids: CASSDWARPDGYTF. CDR3 coding DNA: TGTGCCAGCAGTGATTGGGCTCGCCCGGATGGCTACACCTTC. The chain recombines TRBV6-1 with TRBJ1-2; no clear D gene. The CDR3 has 14 residues. Germline assignment: CDR1 MNHNS and CDR2 SASEGT. With 3 bases removed from V and 6 bases from J, the gap between germline ends came to 14 bases.

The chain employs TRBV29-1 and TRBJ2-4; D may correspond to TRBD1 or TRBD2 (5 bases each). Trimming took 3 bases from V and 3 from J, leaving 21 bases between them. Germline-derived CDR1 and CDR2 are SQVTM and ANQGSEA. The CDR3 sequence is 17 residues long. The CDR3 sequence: CSVDGTLGDSGKNIQYF. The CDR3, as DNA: TGCAGCGTTGATGGGACGCTGGGGGATTCGGGCAAAAACATTCAGTACTTC.

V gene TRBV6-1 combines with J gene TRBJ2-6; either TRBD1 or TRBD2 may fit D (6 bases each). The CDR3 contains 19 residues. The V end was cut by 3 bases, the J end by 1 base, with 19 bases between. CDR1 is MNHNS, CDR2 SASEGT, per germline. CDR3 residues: CASSDGGRGIWSGANVLTF. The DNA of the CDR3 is TGTGCCAGCAGTGACGGGGGCAGGGGCATATGGTCTGGGGCCAACGTCCTGACTTTC.

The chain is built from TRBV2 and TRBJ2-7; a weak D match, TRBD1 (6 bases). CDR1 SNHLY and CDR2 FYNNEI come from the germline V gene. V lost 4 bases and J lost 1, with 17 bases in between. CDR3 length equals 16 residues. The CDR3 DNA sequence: TGTGCCAGCAGTGTTGAGCGGAACAGGGCATCCTACGAGCAGTACTTC. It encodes CASSVERNRASYEQYF. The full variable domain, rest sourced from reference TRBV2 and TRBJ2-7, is EPEVTQTPSHQVTQMGQEVILRCVPISNHLYFYWYRQILGQKVEFLVSFYNNEISEKSEIFDDQFSVERPDGSNFTLKIRSTKLEDSAMYFCASSVERNRASYEQYFGPGTRLTVT.